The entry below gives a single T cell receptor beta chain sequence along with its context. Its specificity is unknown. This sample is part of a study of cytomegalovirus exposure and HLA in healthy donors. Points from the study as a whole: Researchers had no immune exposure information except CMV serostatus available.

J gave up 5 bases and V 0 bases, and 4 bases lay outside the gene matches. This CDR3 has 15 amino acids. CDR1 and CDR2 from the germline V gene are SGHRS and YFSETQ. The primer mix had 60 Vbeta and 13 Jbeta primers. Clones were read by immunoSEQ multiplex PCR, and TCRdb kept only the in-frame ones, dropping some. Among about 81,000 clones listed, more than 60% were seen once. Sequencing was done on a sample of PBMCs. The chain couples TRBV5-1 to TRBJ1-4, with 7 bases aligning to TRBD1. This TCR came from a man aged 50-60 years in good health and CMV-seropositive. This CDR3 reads CASSLVAGGNEKLFF. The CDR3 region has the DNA TGCGCCAGCAGCTTGGTGGCAGGGGGAAATGAAAAACTGTTTTTT.